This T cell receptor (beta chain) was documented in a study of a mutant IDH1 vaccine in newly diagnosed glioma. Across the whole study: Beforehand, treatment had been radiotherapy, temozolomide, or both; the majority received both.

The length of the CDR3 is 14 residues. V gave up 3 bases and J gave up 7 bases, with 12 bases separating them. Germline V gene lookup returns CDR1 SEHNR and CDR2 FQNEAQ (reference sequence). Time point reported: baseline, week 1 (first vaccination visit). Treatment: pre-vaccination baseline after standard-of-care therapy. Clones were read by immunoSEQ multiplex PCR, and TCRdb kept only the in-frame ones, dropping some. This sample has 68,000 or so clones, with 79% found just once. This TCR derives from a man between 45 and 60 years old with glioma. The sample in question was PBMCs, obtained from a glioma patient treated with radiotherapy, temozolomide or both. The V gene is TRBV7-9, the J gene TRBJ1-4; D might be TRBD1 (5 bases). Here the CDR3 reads CASSFSGGGEKLFF. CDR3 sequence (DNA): TGTGCCAGCAGCTTTAGTGGGGGAGGTGAAAAACTGTTTTTT.